This T cell receptor gamma chain was retrieved from a study of gamma-delta T cells after stem cell transplantation. Germline CDR1 and CDR2: GITISATS and ISYDGTV (reference sequence). The CDR3 totals 18 residues. TCRdb redid clone calling on the RT-PCR reads using CATT. The sample carries 2,000 to 2,500 gamma-chain clones, about 7% recorded once. This receptor was identified in a human donor. It is not recorded whose cells these are; they may come from a transplant donor. What was sequenced was gamma-delta T cells. The V gene is TRGV9, but the J gene lacks a call. CDR3 bases: TGTGCCTTGTGGGAGGGCTTATTGCAAGAGTTGTGCAAAAAAAAAAAACTCTTT. This codes for CALWEGLLQELCKKKKLF.